The 29 T cell receptor beta chains below all came from one sample that was sequenced in a study of Graves' ophthalmopathy and Graves' hyperthyroidism. Amplification from RNA transcripts yielded the TCR beta CDR3 regions. The first-round RT-PCR employed HTBI primers together with the Qiagen OneStep RT-PCR kit. A multiplex PCR was then performed as the second round. Using its own MiXCR run on the multiplex PCR reads, TCRdb lists one record per CDR3 protein. Of approximately 210,000 distinct CDR3 sequences in the sample, approximately 29% were seen once. The sequenced sample consisted of peripheral blood. The receptor source for this set is a middle-aged man with Graves' ophthalmopathy.

This clonotype was recorded many times. The chain recombines TRBV11-2 with TRBJ2-7; D gene uncertain. The CDR3 is 13 amino acids. V was trimmed by 6 bases and J by 7 bases, leaving 16 bases between them. In germline, CDR1 is SGHAT, CDR2 FQNNGV. The chain's CDR3 is CASSSTETPEQYF. The CDR3 DNA reads as TGTGCCAGCAGTAGCACGGAGACTCCTGAGCAGTACTTC. The full variable domain, its missing parts supplied by reference TRBV11-2 and TRBJ2-7, is EAGVAQSPRYKIIEKRQSVAFWCNPISGHATLYWYQQILGQGPKLLIQFQNNGVVDDSQLPKDRFSAERLKGVDSTLKIQPAKLEDSAVYLCASSSTETPEQYFGPGTRLTVT.

The rearrangement joins TRBV28 to TRBJ2-2; possible D gene TRBD1, 6 bases. In germline, CDR1 is MDHEN, CDR2 SYDVKM. Trimming left V 1 base short and J 1 base short, with 10 bases between. The CDR3 contains 16 residues. The CDR3 DNA follows: TGTGCCAGCAGTTTATCAGGGGTCGGGAACACCGGGGAGCTGTTTTTT. It translates to CASSLSGVGNTGELFF.

This chain links TRBV12-3 or TRBV12-4 with TRBJ1-2; D is undetermined. V gave up 6 bases and J gave up 1 base, with 9 bases separating them. The CDR3 extends over 13 amino acids. The CDR3: CASSSGNNYGYTF. CDR3 coding DNA: TGTGCCAGCAGCTCCGGGAATAACTATGGCTACACCTTC.

V usage is TRBV12-3 or TRBV12-4 and J usage is TRBJ2-2, with 8 bases aligning to TRBD2. The CDR3 length is 16 residues. V dropped 3 bases and J dropped 5; count of bases not matched to a gene: 8. The CDR3 spells CASSFVGLAGTGELFF. The CDR3 nucleotides are TGTGCCAGCAGTTTCGTCGGACTAGCCGGAACCGGGGAGCTGTTTTTT.

The V gene is TRBV7-3, the J gene TRBJ2-5; 7 bases are a match to TRBD2. Germline V gene sequence: CDR1 SGHTA, CDR2 FQGTGA. The CDR3 is 12 residues long. V shed 2 bases and J 11 bases; nucleotides not matched to a gene: 5. The CDR3 sequence: CASSLPSGTQYF. In nucleotides, the CDR3 is TGTGCCAGCAGCTTACCTAGCGGTACACAGTACTTC.

The chain employs TRBV7-7 and TRBJ2-7, with 14 bases that match TRBD2. The trim removed 5 bases at V and 5 bases at J, leaving 5 bases unmatched. CDR3 length: 15 residues. Germline V CDR1 and CDR2: SSHAT, FNYEAQ (reference sequence). In DNA, the CDR3 is TGTGCCAGCAGCACCCAGGGACTAGCGGGAGACGAGCAGTACTTC. Amino acids: CASSTQGLAGDEQYF.

The V and J genes are TRBV27 and TRBJ2-7; TRBD2 matches 8 bases. The CDR3 loop spans 14 amino acids. The germline V gene has CDR1 MNHEY and CDR2 SMNVEV (reference sequence). V was pared by 8 bases and J by 3 bases, with 9 bases of the junction left unmatched. As DNA, the CDR3 is TGTGCCAGCCGCCGGGAGGGGGATAGCTACGAGCAGTACTTC. It specifies CASRREGDSYEQYF.

V is TRBV6-2 or TRBV6-3 and J is TRBJ1-1; D is unclear. The CDR3 is 14 amino acids. Trimming stripped 5 bases from V and 0 bases from J, with 10 bases between. The germline V gene encodes CDR1 MNHEY and CDR2 SVGEGT. The CDR3: CASSRTVMNTEAFF. The DNA for the CDR3 is TGTGCCAGCAGTAGGACGGTTATGAACACTGAAGCTTTCTTT.

This clonotype was picked up many times. V usage is TRBV19 and J usage is TRBJ2-7; no clear D. CDR1 is LNHDA and CDR2 is SQIVND in the germline V gene (reference sequence). The V end lost 3 bases, the J end lost 3 bases, and 15 bases lay between the germline ends. This CDR3 spans 15 amino acids. The CDR3 DNA is TGTGCCAGTAGTATCACTGCACCGGGCGGCTACGAGCAGTACTTC. This codes for CASSITAPGGYEQYF.

The chain links TRBV2 to TRBJ1-1; 7 positions agree with TRBD1. The germline gives CDR1 SNHLY, CDR2 FYNNEI. This CDR3 comprises 15 residues. V was clipped by 5 bases and J by 4 bases; unmatched bases: 10. DNA for the CDR3: TGTGCCAGCAGTAAGATAACAGGGGCAAGCACTGAAGCTTTCTTT. Its protein product is CASSKITGASTEAFF.

The chain uses TRBV15 and TRBJ2-7; 7 positions match TRBD2. Looked up from germline, CDR1 is LNHNV and CDR2 is YYDKDF (reference sequence). This CDR3 has 16 amino acids. V was clipped by 6 bases and J by 5 bases; unmatched bases: 16. CDR3 bases: TGTGCCACCAGTAGCAAGCGGGGCCCCAGGTTAGACGAGCAGTACTTC. This sequence encodes CATSSKRGPRLDEQYF.

This clonotype occurred many times. The V gene is TRBV27, the J gene TRBJ1-5; D not resolved. CDR1 is MNHEY and CDR2 is SMNVEV in the germline V gene (reference sequence). The CDR3 contains 15 residues. V was shortened by 6 bases and J by 0 bases, with 12 bases between the two germline ends. Written as DNA, the CDR3 is TGTGCCAGCAGCAGAGCGACGGATAGCAATCAGCCCCAGCATTTT. Translation gives CASSRATDSNQPQHF.

This clonotype was seen many times. The chain carries TRBV7-9 and TRBJ2-5; the D gene is possibly TRBD2 (6 bases). Germline V gene data show CDR1 as SEHNR and CDR2 as FQNEAQ (reference sequence). The CDR3 loop spans 15 amino acids. Deletions cut 1 base from V and 3 bases from J, with 12 bases between. CDR3 sequence reads: CASSLVGVAEETQYF. In nucleotides, the CDR3 is TGTGCCAGCAGCTTAGTAGGCGTAGCGGAAGAGACCCAGTACTTC.

This clonotype came up many times. The chain employs TRBV5-6 and TRBJ1-3; D unclear. The V gene's germline CDR1 is SGHDT and CDR2 YYEEEE. The V end was cut by 1 base, the J end by 2 bases, with 13 bases between. The CDR3 sequence is 16 residues long. CDR3 sequence: CASSLSTSAAGNTIYF. CDR3 coding DNA: TGTGCCAGCAGCTTGTCTACTTCTGCGGCTGGAAACACCATATATTTT.

This clonotype came up many times. This sequence joins TRBV6-2 or TRBV6-3 and TRBJ1-2, with TRBD1 identical over 7 bases. Germline trimming cut 2 bases from V and 12 bases from J; bases unmatched to any gene: 3. In germline, CDR1 is MNHEY, CDR2 SVGEGT. This CDR3 contains 11 residues. CDR3 DNA sequence: TGTGCCAGCAGTTACGGGACAGTCGACACCTTC. It codes for CASSYGTVDTF.

This chain links TRBV7-2 with TRBJ2-7; the D gene could be TRBD1 or TRBD2 (5 bases each). The germline V and J ends were trimmed by 0 bases and 4 bases, with 22 bases remaining between them. Per the germline V gene, CDR1 is SGHTA and CDR2 is FQGNSA. The CDR3 runs 18 residues. The CDR3 reads CASSLAYGARTTLYEQYF. CDR3 bases: TGTGCCAGCAGCTTAGCGTACGGGGCTCGAACCACTTTATACGAGCAGTACTTC.

In this sample, this clonotype turned up many times. The chain uses TRBV6-6 and TRBJ1-1, with D possibly being TRBD1 (6 bases). Germline V gene data show CDR1 as MNHNY and CDR2 as SVGAGI (reference sequence). V lost 0 bases to trimming and J lost 5 bases, with 16 bases between them. The CDR3 totals 16 residues. CDR3 nucleotide sequence: TGTGCCAGCAGTTACTCAAATGACAGGCGGGGGACTGAAGCTTTCTTT. It is translated as CASSYSNDRRGTEAFF.

The chain is built from TRBV12-3 or TRBV12-4 and TRBJ1-1, with D unclear. This CDR3 region has 13 residues. V was cut by 2 bases and J by 3 bases, with 7 bases left in between. The CDR3 protein is CASSLLEYTEAFF. The CDR3 nucleotides read TGTGCCAGCAGTTTATTGGAGTACACTGAAGCTTTCTTT.

J is TRBJ1-2 and V is TRBV12-3 or TRBV12-4, with 7 bases matching TRBD1. This CDR3 region has 11 residues. J was trimmed by 8 bases and V by 6 bases; bases with no gene match: 3. The CDR3 is CASRNRGGYTF. The CDR3 DNA follows: TGTGCCAGCAGAAACAGGGGCGGCTACACCTTC.

In its sample, this clonotype was seen many times. The rearrangement joins TRBV27 to TRBJ1-2; D uncertain. Germline V gene data show CDR1 as MNHEY and CDR2 as SMNVEV (reference sequence). Deletions cut 0 bases from V and 1 base from J, with 12 bases between. The CDR3 totals 16 residues. DNA for the CDR3: TGTGCCAGCAGTTTATCGAGCCGGAAAAATAACTATGGCTACACCTTC. It translates to CASSLSSRKNNYGYTF.

The chain combines TRBV6-5 with TRBJ1-2; D gene uncertain. The CDR3 has 14 amino acids. The V gene's germline CDR1 is MNHEY and CDR2 SVGAGI. The V gene lost 2 bases and the J gene lost 10 bases, with 17 bases spanning the gap. The CDR3 spells CASSYPGRTGIYTF. CDR3 in DNA: TGTGCCAGCAGTTACCCCGGACGAACGGGGATCTACACCTTC.

The chain recombines TRBV11-2 with TRBJ1-5, with 9 bases matching TRBD1. Germline CDR1 is SGHAT and CDR2 is FQNNGV. This CDR3 region has 18 residues. V trimming: 0 bases; J trimming: 1 base; junction bases outside the gene matches: 7. The DNA for the CDR3 is TGTGCCAGCAGCTTAGAGTCCGGGACAGGGCCAAGCAATCAGCCCCAGCATTTT. It codes for CASSLESGTGPSNQPQHF.

This clonotype was observed at least ten times. The chain combines TRBV27 with TRBJ2-5; 10 bases align to TRBD2. After removal of 4 bases from V and 5 bases from J, the junction contained 4 bases not matched to a gene. The CDR3 sequence is 14 residues long. Germline CDR1 is MNHEY and CDR2 is SMNVEV (reference sequence). For the CDR3, the DNA is TGTGCCAGCAGTTCTTCTAGCGGGAGTGAGACCCAGTACTTC. As protein: CASSSSSGSETQYF.

This clonotype was counted at least ten times. The rearrangement joins TRBV15 to TRBJ2-5, with no clear D. V gave up 5 bases and J gave up 0 bases, with 13 bases separating them. The germline V gene has CDR1 LNHNV and CDR2 YYDKDF (reference sequence). The CDR3 covers 15 residues. The CDR3 nucleotides are TGTGCCACCAGCCGCTCAGACCAGTACCAAGAGACCCAGTACTTC. Protein product: CATSRSDQYQETQYF.

The sample holds many counts of this clonotype. V usage is TRBV19 and J usage is TRBJ2-7; 9 nucleotides agree with TRBD2. Germline V CDR1 and CDR2: LNHDA, SQIVND (reference sequence). The V gene end was trimmed by 5 bases and the J gene end by 4 bases; junction bases not matched to a gene: 9. The CDR3 loop spans 15 amino acids. The CDR3 loop reads CASSPGTAGGYEQYF. CDR3 bases: TGTGCCAGTAGTCCCGGAACGGCGGGAGGGTACGAGCAGTACTTC.

This clonotype was recorded many times. The rearrangement joins TRBV10-2 to TRBJ2-2; D tentatively fits TRBD1 or TRBD2 (6 bases each). The CDR3 length is 15 residues. Trimming cost V 4 bases and J 9 bases, with 18 bases left between them. Per the germline V gene, CDR1 is WSHSY and CDR2 is SAAADI. CDR3 sequence (DNA): TGCGCCAGCAGTGCGTCTAGCTCCGGGGGCCGGGAGCTGTTTTTT. Protein product: CASSASSSGGRELFF.

This clonotype has at least ten counts. The genes are TRBV11-2 and TRBJ2-7, with D possibly being TRBD1 (6 bases). The CDR3 has 16 residues. V gave up 0 bases and J gave up 3 bases, with 15 bases separating them. Germline CDR1 and CDR2: SGHAT and FQNNGV. CDR3 nucleotide sequence: TGTGCCAGCAGCTTAGATGTCGGGACACGACTCTACGAGCAGTACTTC. This translates into CASSLDVGTRLYEQYF.

The chain combines TRBV6-2 or TRBV6-3 with TRBJ1-6; 7 bases are a match to TRBD1. This CDR3 comprises 13 residues. The germline V gene encodes CDR1 MNHEY and CDR2 SVGEGT. V gave up 6 bases and J gave up 14 bases; unmatched junction bases: 10. DNA of the CDR3: TGTGCCAGCAGGCCGGGACAGATCCCCACCCTCCACTTT. Its translation is CASRPGQIPTLHF.

At least ten counts were recorded for this clonotype. The chain combines TRBV15 with TRBJ2-7; TRBD1 aligns across 7 bases. Germline-derived CDR1 and CDR2 are LNHNV and YYDKDF (reference sequence). CDR3 length: 15 amino acids. V was clipped by 0 bases and J by 3 bases; unmatched bases: 5. CDR3 coding DNA: TGTGCCACCAGCAGAGATCAGCAGGGGGACTACGAGCAGTACTTC. This gives the protein CATSRDQQGDYEQYF.